Listed below are T cell receptor beta chains from one sample, sequenced in a study of OX40 agonist ivuxolimab in advanced cancers. Clones were sequenced by immunoSEQ multiplex PCR, and TCRdb holds only the in-frame ones, with some missing. The sample holds 55,000 to 70,000 clones, roughly 84% seen once. The sample here was CD4+ or CD8+ T cells sorted from blood, taken in a trial of the OX40 agonist ivuxolimab. All receptors derive from an adult with an advanced solid tumor such as melanoma, head and neck, liver or kidney cancer. CDR3s include the opening cysteine and the closing phenylalanine or tryptophan. Each record gives: D gene, clone size, V gene, J gene, CDR3 protein, CDR3 DNA. The D gene is left open where the match is weak. Rows give clone size only sometimes, using once, few, many, or a class for an expanded clone.

NA	once	TRBV25-1	TRBJ1-6	CASSEYGGMNSPLHF	TGTGCCAGCAGTGAATACGGGGGCATGAATTCACCCCTCCACTTT
TRBD2	once	TRBV5-1	TRBJ2-5	CASSPPGGVRQETQYF	TGCGCCAGCAGCCCGCCGGGGGGGGTACGGCAAGAGACCCAGTACTTC
TRBD1	NA	TRBV10-1	TRBJ1-5	CASSETGGKSQPQHF	TGCGCCAGCAGTGAGACAGGGGGGAAGTCCCAGCCCCAGCATTTT
NA	NA	TRBV19	TRBJ2-5	CASSIPRDLQETQYF	TGTGCCAGTAGTATCCCCAGGGACTTACAAGAGACCCAGTACTTC
NA	NA	TRBV5-1	TRBJ1-1	CASSLRGGAGSTEAFF	TGCGCCAGCAGCCTCAGGGGAGGGGCTGGCTCCACTGAAGCTTTCTTT
NA	NA	TRBV13	TRBJ1-1	CASSLNRHGRAFF	TGTGCCAGCAGCCTTAACAGGCACGGTAGGGCTTTCTTT
TRBD1	NA	TRBV7-2	TRBJ1-1	CASSPQTGTNTEAFF	TGTGCCAGCAGCCCGCAGACAGGGACGAACACTGAAGCTTTCTTT
NA	NA	TRBV7-9	TRBJ2-2	CASSSPRGGSNTGELFF	TGTGCCAGCAGCTCACCCAGGGGGGGCTCGAACACCGGGGAGCTGTTTTTT
TRBD1	NA	TRBV11-2	TRBJ2-6	CASSSGTGTGANVLTF	TGTGCCAGCAGCTCCGGGACAGGGACTGGGGCCAACGTCCTGACTTTC
NA	NA	TRBV5-1	TRBJ2-5	CASSSSEETQYF	TGCGCCAGCAGCTCATCAGAAGAGACCCAGTACTTC
NA	NA	TRBV6-1	TRBJ2-3	CASSLAGDTQYF	TGTGCCAGCAGTCTCGCTGGGGATACGCAGTATTTT
TRBD1	NA	TRBV2	TRBJ1-6	CASSEDRLRNSPLHF	TGTGCCAGCAGTGAGGACAGGCTACGAAATTCACCCCTCCACTTT
NA	NA	TRBV19	TRBJ2-3	CASSARDVTSTDTQYF	TGTGCCAGTAGTGCACGGGACGTCACTAGCACAGATACGCAGTATTTT
NA	NA	TRBV19	TRBJ1-2	CASSLNPPNYGYTF	TGTGCCAGTAGTCTAAACCCACCTAACTATGGCTACACCTTC
NA	NA	TRBV4-2	TRBJ1-1	CASSQDPGNRASEAFF	TGTGCCAGCAGCCAAGATCCAGGGAACAGAGCTTCTGAAGCTTTCTTT
TRBD1	NA	TRBV30	TRBJ2-7	CAWSFWTGSYEQYF	TGTGCCTGGAGTTTTTGGACAGGGTCCTACGAGCAGTACTTC
TRBD2	NA	TRBV10-1	TRBJ2-2	CASPQLAGGITGELFF	TGCGCCAGCCCTCAACTAGCGGGGGGGATCACCGGGGAGCTGTTTTTT
TRBD1	few	TRBV30	TRBJ1-6	CAWNGDSNSPLHF	TGTGCCTGGAATGGGGACAGTAATTCACCCCTCCACTTT
NA	NA	TRBV7-8	TRBJ1-2	CASSLSEGSGYTF	TGTGCCAGCAGCTTATCAGAGGGGAGCGGCTACACCTTC
NA	NA	TRBV28	TRBJ1-1	CASTLPTGNWGKAFF	TGTGCCAGCACTCTTCCTACAGGGAACTGGGGGAAAGCTTTCTTT
NA	few	TRBV6-1	TRBJ2-5	CASSEKRETQYF	TGTGCCAGCAGTGAAAAACGGGAGACCCAGTACTTC
TRBD1	NA	TRBV6-6	TRBJ1-6	CASRSGTGEGAPLHF	TGTGCCAGCAGGTCAGGGACAGGGGAAGGTGCACCCCTCCACTTT
NA	NA	TRBV5-1	TRBJ1-2	CASTLGYTF	TGCGCCAGCACTTTAGGCTACACCTTC
TRBD1	NA	TRBV30	TRBJ1-6	CAWRIRDRGINSPLHF	TGTGCCTGGAGGATAAGAGACAGGGGGATTAATTCACCCCTCCACTTT
TRBD1	NA	TRBV29-1	TRBJ2-7	CSVRQGQGEQYF	TGCAGCGTCCGACAGGGCCAGGGGGAGCAGTACTTC
NA	NA	TRBV30	TRBJ1-3	CAWSPRGGVLGNTIYF	TGTGCCTGGAGTCCTCGGGGCGGGGTATTAGGAAACACCATATATTTT
TRBD1	NA	TRBV6-5	TRBJ1-3	CATGQVGGNTIYF	TGTGCCACGGGACAGGTCGGTGGAAACACCATATATTTT
NA	NA	TRBV18	TRBJ1-1	CASSRAANTEAFF	TGTGCCAGCTCACGGGCAGCGAACACTGAAGCTTTCTTT
NA	NA	TRBV18	TRBJ2-2	CASSPLTGELFF	TGTGCCAGCTCACCGTTGACCGGGGAGCTGTTTTTT
NA	NA	TRBV6-1	TRBJ1-2	CASSESRYGYTF	TGTGCCAGCTCGGAAAGTCGCTATGGCTACACCTTC
TRBD1	NA	TRBV6-1	TRBJ1-2	CAGLTGGEGGYTF	TGTGCCGGCCTGACAGGGGGCGAAGGAGGCTACACCTTC
TRBD1	few	TRBV5-4	TRBJ1-6	CASSLAQGLNSPLHF	TGTGCCAGCAGCTTGGCACAGGGGCTTAATTCACCCCTCCACTTT
TRBD1	NA	TRBV5-1	TRBJ2-7	CASSLGRGQGIYEQYF	TGCGCCAGCAGCTTGGGTCGGGGACAGGGGATCTACGAGCAGTACTTC
TRBD1	NA	TRBV14	TRBJ1-5	CASSQGDSPNQPQHF	TGTGCCAGCAGCCAAGGGGACAGCCCAAATCAGCCCCAGCATTTT
NA	NA	TRBV27	TRBJ2-1	CASSSPWSGRNEQFF	TGTGCCAGCAGTTCCCCTTGGAGCGGGCGCAATGAGCAGTTCTTC
NA	NA	TRBV7-2	TRBJ1-1	CASSFTVLRGSTEAFF	TGTGCCAGCAGCTTTACGGTCCTTCGGGGGAGCACTGAAGCTTTCTTT
NA	NA	TRBV5-1	TRBJ1-3	CASSLFVSGNTIYF	TGCGCCAGCAGCTTGTTCGTATCTGGAAACACCATATATTTT
NA	NA	TRBV19	TRBJ2-5	CASSSGSSRMQETQYF	TGTGCCAGTAGTAGTGGGTCCTCCAGAATGCAAGAGACCCAGTACTTC
NA	NA	TRBV6-6	TRBJ2-7	CASHRGGSGQQYF	TGTGCCTCCCACCGCGGGGGCTCCGGGCAGCAGTACTTC
NA	NA	TRBV6-5	TRBJ1-2	CASSYSTGGYTF	TGTGCCAGCAGTTACTCGACGGGGGGCTACACCTTC
TRBD1	NA	TRBV5-1	TRBJ2-7	CASSLGQGGEQYF	TGCGCCAGCAGCTTGGGACAGGGCGGCGAGCAGTACTTC
NA	NA	TRBV10-2	TRBJ1-6	CASSEGKSNSPLHF	TGCGCCAGCAGTGAGGGGAAAAGCAATTCACCCCTCCACTTT
TRBD1	NA	TRBV5-4	TRBJ1-3	CASSWAPTGTGSGNTIYF	TGTGCCAGCAGCTGGGCCCCAACCGGGACAGGCTCTGGAAACACCATATATTTT
TRBD1	NA	TRBV25-1	TRBJ2-7	CASTPRGPATYEQYF	TGTGCCAGCACCCCTAGGGGGCCAGCCACCTACGAGCAGTACTTC
NA	once	TRBV6-5	TRBJ2-7	CASSSGTVSSYEQYF	TGTGCCAGCAGCAGCGGGACAGTGAGCTCCTACGAGCAGTACTTC
NA	NA	TRBV5-4	TRBJ2-1	CASSFGWAGNMLEQFF	TGTGCCAGCAGCTTTGGGTGGGCAGGGAACATGCTTGAGCAGTTCTTC
TRBD1	NA	TRBV7-6	TRBJ1-2	CASSPDRGGYGYTF	TGTGCCAGCAGCCCGGACAGGGGGGGCTATGGCTACACCTTC
NA	NA	TRBV7-6	TRBJ1-1	CASSLARSRNTEAFF	TGTGCCAGCAGCTTAGCGAGAAGCAGGAACACTGAAGCTTTCTTT